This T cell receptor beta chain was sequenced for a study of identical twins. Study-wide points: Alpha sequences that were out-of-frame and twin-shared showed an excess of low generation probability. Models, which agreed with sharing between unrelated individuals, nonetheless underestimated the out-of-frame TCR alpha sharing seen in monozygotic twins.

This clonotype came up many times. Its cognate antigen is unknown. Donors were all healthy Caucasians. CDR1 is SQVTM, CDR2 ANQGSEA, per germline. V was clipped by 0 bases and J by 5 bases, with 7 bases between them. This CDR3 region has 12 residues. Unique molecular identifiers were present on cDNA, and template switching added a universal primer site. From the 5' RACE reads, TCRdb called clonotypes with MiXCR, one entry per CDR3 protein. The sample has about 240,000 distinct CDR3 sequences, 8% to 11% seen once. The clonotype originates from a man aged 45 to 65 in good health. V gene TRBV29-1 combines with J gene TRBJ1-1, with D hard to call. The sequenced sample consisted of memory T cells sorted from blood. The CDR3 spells CSVEDGLTEAFF. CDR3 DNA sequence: TGCAGCGTTGAAGATGGTCTTACTGAAGCTTTCTTT.